These 15 T cell receptor beta chains share one sample of origin, sequenced in a study of shared clonotypes between healthy human individuals. Positively selected for CCR7, the CD45RO-negative cells used as naive CD8 cells excluded terminally differentiated effector memory CD45RA+ cells. Data came from immunoSEQ multiplex PCR; TCRdb stores just in-frame clones and leaves some out. The sample lists about 2 million clones, about 95% seen once, with 0.9% to 1.5% in the top ten. Material for sequencing was naive CD8+ T cells sorted from blood. The receptors derive from a man between 18 and 35 years old in good health.

This chain links TRBV13 with TRBJ2-6, with 8 bases fitting TRBD1. The V segment lost 4 bases and the J segment 0 bases; nucleotides outside the gene matches: 11. Germline CDR1 is PRHDT and CDR2 is FYEKMQ (reference sequence). The CDR3 has 19 amino acids. The CDR3 DNA sequence: TGTGCCAGCAGCTCATACGGGACAGGCAGTAGCTCTGGGGCCAACGTCCTGACTTTC. Its protein is CASSSYGTGSSSGANVLTF.

This sequence joins TRBV5-1 and TRBJ2-1; D might be TRBD2 (6 bases). V shed 7 bases and J shed 2 bases, with 16 bases lying between them. The CDR3 spans 15 residues. In germline, CDR1 is SGHRS, CDR2 YFSETQ. This CDR3 reads CASRHDGGPYNEQFF. The CDR3 region has the DNA TGCGCCAGCCGACATGACGGGGGACCCTACAATGAGCAGTTCTTC.

The chain couples TRBV25-1 to TRBJ1-1; D is perhaps TRBD1 (5 bases). CDR1 MGHDK and CDR2 SYGVNS come from the germline V gene. Trimming removed 7 bases from V and 4 bases from J, with 10 bases in between. The CDR3 consists of 12 residues. CDR3 DNA sequence: TGTGCCAGCACCGACAGCGCCACTGAAGCTTTCTTT. This encodes CASTDSATEAFF.

This rearrangement joins TRBV7-9 to TRBJ2-2; no clear D gene. Germline CDR1 and CDR2: SEHNR and FQNEAQ (reference sequence). With 11 bases removed from V and 4 bases from J, the gap between germline ends came to 11 bases. The CDR3 contains 12 residues. In nucleotides, the CDR3 is TGTGCCTCCGAGTACGGCACCGGGGAGCTGTTTTTT. This gives the protein CASEYGTGELFF.

This rearrangement joins TRBV7-9 to TRBJ1-1; no reliable D call. Per germline, CDR1 SEHNR and CDR2 FQNEAQ (reference sequence). Trimming pared 5 bases from V and 0 bases from J, leaving 13 bases between. The length of the CDR3 is 15 residues. The DNA for the CDR3 is TGTGCCAGCAGCCCCCCGCGGATTTTGAACACTGAAGCTTTCTTT. It is translated as CASSPPRILNTEAFF.

This clone occurred a few times. J is TRBJ1-2 and V is TRBV10-3; TRBD1 might be the D (5 bases). V shed 11 bases and J shed 1 base, with 14 bases lying between them. The CDR3 sequence is 13 residues long. CDR1 is ENHRY and CDR2 is SYGVKD in the germline V gene. For the CDR3, the DNA is TGTGCCGCCGGGACTCAGGGTAACTATGGCTACACCTTC. It translates to CAAGTQGNYGYTF.

In DNA, the CDR3 is TGCGCCAGCAGCCCGGACGGGGGAGTAGATGGCTACACCTTC. The encoded protein is CASSPDGGVDGYTF. The chain links TRBV5-1 to TRBJ1-2, with a weak D call TRBD1 (5 bases). The V end was cut by 4 bases, the J end by 6 bases, with 16 bases between. This CDR3 spans 14 amino acids. Germline CDR1 SGHRS, CDR2 YFSETQ.

V gene TRBV10-1 combines with J gene TRBJ1-2; no definite D call. CDR3 length: 10 amino acids. The ends were cut back, 7 bases at V and 8 bases at J, with 8 bases in the middle. Germline V CDR1 and CDR2: WNHNN, SYGVQD (reference sequence). The CDR3 DNA reads as TGCGCCAGCAATAGAAAGGGCTACACCTTC. The encoded protein is CASNRKGYTF.

Remarks on this clone: Other DNA variants within this sample encode the same CDR3. The V and J genes are TRBV15 and TRBJ1-1; D perhaps matches TRBD1 (5 bases). In germline, CDR1 is LNHNV, CDR2 YYDKDF (reference sequence). The CDR3 contains 12 residues. Trimming took off 3 bases at V and 3 bases at J, with 5 bases between the two ends. CDR3 region: CATSRGDTEAFF. Written as DNA, the CDR3 is TGTGCCACCAGCAGGGGGGACACTGAAGCTTTCTTT. Drawing the rest from reference TRBV15 and TRBJ1-1, the complete variable domain is DAMVIQNPRYQVTQFGKPVTLSCSQTLNHNVMYWYQQKSSQAPKLLFHYYDKDFNNEADTPDNFQSRRPNTSFCFLDIRSPGLGDTAMYLCATSRGDTEAFFGQGTRLTVV.

The chain links TRBV30 to TRBJ2-3, with TRBD2 matching 10 bases. In germline, CDR1 is GTSNPN, CDR2 SVGIG (reference sequence). The CDR3 is 19 residues long. V gave up 3 bases and J gave up 1 base; unmatched junction bases: 16. This CDR3 reads CAWSRGLASGSLGTDTQYF. The CDR3 DNA reads TGTGCCTGGAGCCGGGGGTTGGCTAGCGGGAGTTTAGGCACAGATACGCAGTATTTT.

The DNA of the CDR3 is TGTGCCAGCAGTGATGGGACTAGCGGGTTATACAAGAGAACCCAGTACTTC. Translation: CASSDGTSGLYKRTQYF. V and J are TRBV27 and TRBJ2-5; 12 bases agree with TRBD2. The CDR3 spans 17 residues. The ends lost 5 bases at V and 8 bases at J; junction bases unmatched: 15. The germline V gene has CDR1 MNHEY and CDR2 SMNVEV (reference sequence).

The chain has TRBV15 and TRBJ1-4, with a tentative D call TRBD1 (5 bases). The germline CDR1 and CDR2 sequences are LNHNV and YYDKDF (reference sequence). The CDR3 is made up of 14 amino acids. V was trimmed by 6 bases and J by 7 bases, leaving 15 bases between them. This CDR3 reads CATRGVEGSEKLFF. In DNA form, the CDR3 reads TGTGCCACCAGAGGTGTCGAGGGGAGTGAAAAACTGTTTTTT. Complete variable domain (other parts from reference TRBV15 and TRBJ1-4): DAMVIQNPRYQVTQFGKPVTLSCSQTLNHNVMYWYQQKSSQAPKLLFHYYDKDFNNEADTPDNFQSRRPNTSFCFLDIRSPGLGDTAMYLCATRGVEGSEKLFFGSGTQLSVL.

The chain has TRBV7-9 and TRBJ1-3, with D hard to call. Germline V gene sequence: CDR1 SEHNR, CDR2 FQNEAQ (reference sequence). V was cut by 0 bases and J by 0 bases, with 9 bases left in between. The CDR3 totals 16 residues. The CDR3 DNA follows: TGTGCCAGCAGCTTAGCGTATGGCGACTCTGGAAACACCATATATTTT. Amino acid sequence: CASSLAYGDSGNTIYF. Complete variable domain (other parts from reference TRBV7-9 and TRBJ1-3): DTGVSQNPRHKITKRGQNVTFRCDPISEHNRLYWYRQTLGQGPEFLTYFQNEAQLEKSRLLSDRFSAERPKGSFSTLEIQRTEQGDSAMYLCASSLAYGDSGNTIYFGEGSWLTVV.

J is TRBJ1-6 and V is TRBV27; perhaps TRBD1 as D (5 bases). Germline CDR1 reads MNHEY; CDR2 reads SMNVEV (reference sequence). Trimming cost V 7 bases and J 6 bases, with 13 bases left between them. The CDR3 is made up of 14 amino acids. The DNA of the CDR3 is TGTGCCAGCACTTCGGGGGGGTCTAATTCACCCCTCCACTTT. Translated, it gives CASTSGGSNSPLHF.

The chain has TRBV10-3 and TRBJ1-2; D not resolved. Trimming shortened V by 4 bases and J by 3 bases, and 9 bases separated the two germline ends. Germline V lookup: CDR1 ENHRY, CDR2 SYGVKD. The CDR3 is made up of 13 amino acids. Here the CDR3 reads CAISGETYYGYTF. The CDR3 region has the DNA TGTGCCATCAGTGGGGAGACCTACTATGGCTACACCTTC.